The 10 T cell receptor beta chains presented below share a single source sample, sequenced in a study of blood T cell repertoires in COVID-19. Using immunoSEQ multiplex PCR, the repertoire was profiled, and TCRdb retains in-frame clones only, with some absent. The sample holds more than 70,000 clones; approximately 78% are singletons and the top ten take more than 4.5%. The specimen sequenced was peripheral blood. The receptors were sampled from a woman aged 80 or over with active or convalescent COVID-19.

The rearrangement links TRBV5-6 to TRBJ1-2; tentative D call: TRBD1 (5 bases). The CDR3 is 15 amino acids. Trimming removed 2 bases at V and 8 bases at J, with 19 bases between. Germline CDR1 reads SGHDT; CDR2 reads YYEEEE. In DNA form, the CDR3 reads TGTGCCAGCAGCTTCTTCGCAGGGAGGGATTCGGGCTACACCTTC. Its protein is CASSFFAGRDSGYTF.

The CDR3 sequence is CATSSGGHNQPQHF. The DNA of the CDR3 is TGTGCCACCAGTTCAGGGGGGCACAATCAGCCCCAGCATTTT. The chain joins TRBV24-1 to TRBJ1-5; 7 nucleotides align to TRBD1. Germline trimming cut 6 bases from V and 3 bases from J; bases unmatched to any gene: 4. Germline CDR1 reads KGHDR; CDR2 reads SFDVKD. CDR3 length equals 14 residues.

This clone was picked up many times. The genes are TRBV4-2 and TRBJ2-3, with TRBD2 identical over 7 bases. The CDR3 consists of 16 residues. The V gene's germline CDR1 is LGHNA and CDR2 YNFKEQ. V dropped 4 bases and J dropped 4; count of bases not matched to a gene: 11. CDR3 sequence reads: CASSLLTGGAPDTQYF. In DNA form, the CDR3 reads TGTGCCAGCAGCCTTCTGACGGGGGGTGCCCCAGATACGCAGTATTTT.

The sample holds one count of this clone. This chain joins TRBV4-1 and TRBJ1-1, with 7 bases that match TRBD1. Germline trimming cut 1 base from V and 2 bases from J; bases unmatched to any gene: 4. CDR3 length equals 15 residues. Germline CDR1 and CDR2: MGHRA and YSYEKL. CDR3 sequence reads: CASSQVNRGNTEAFF. CDR3 coding DNA: TGCGCCAGCAGCCAAGTCAACAGGGGTAACACTGAAGCTTTCTTT.

The gene calls are TRBV7-8 and TRBJ2-1, with D possibly TRBD1 on 6 matching bases. V dropped 5 bases and J dropped 0 bases, with 14 bases sitting between them. Germline V CDR1 and CDR2: SGHVS, FQNEAQ. The CDR3 contains 16 residues. DNA for the CDR3: TGTGCCAGCAGCCAGGGGCCTGTAAGCTCCTACAATGAGCAGTTCTTC. This codes for CASSQGPVSSYNEQFF. Filled out from reference TRBV7-8 and TRBJ2-1, the complete variable domain reads GAGVSQSPRYKVAKRGQDVALRCDPISGHVSLFWYQQALGQGPEFLTYFQNEAQLDKSGLPSDRFFAERPEGSVSTLKIQRTQQEDSAVYLCASSQGPVSSYNEQFFGPGTRLTVL.

This chain links TRBV11-2 with TRBJ2-1; perhaps TRBD2 as D (5 bases). The CDR3 contains 13 residues. Looked up from germline, CDR1 is SGHAT and CDR2 is FQNNGV. Trimming pared 5 bases from V and 5 bases from J, leaving 10 bases between. CDR3 DNA: TGTGCCAGCAGCCCGGACTTTAACAATGAGCAGTTCTTC. It yields the protein CASSPDFNNEQFF.

The chain has TRBV7-8 and TRBJ1-1; D is perhaps TRBD1 (6 bases). This CDR3 is 15 amino acids long. Germline V gene data show CDR1 as SGHVS and CDR2 as FQNEAQ. V lost 5 bases and J 0 bases, leaving 13 bases between the germline ends. As DNA, the CDR3 is TGTGCCAGCAGCACCCGGACAGTAATGAACACTGAAGCTTTCTTT. This encodes CASSTRTVMNTEAFF.

This chain links TRBV19 with TRBJ1-5; D is perhaps TRBD1 (5 bases). Germline loops: CDR1 LNHDA, CDR2 SQIVND (reference sequence). Trimming took 5 bases from V and 4 from J, leaving 9 bases between them. This CDR3 is 13 amino acids long. The CDR3 nucleotides read TGTGCCAGTAGTGGGACTACAAATCAGCCCCAGCATTTT. This codes for CASSGTTNQPQHF.

This clone was counted once. This chain links TRBV9 with TRBJ1-4, with 7 bases aligning to TRBD1. In germline, CDR1 is SGDLS, CDR2 YYNGEE. V lost 6 bases, J lost 4 bases, and 3 bases stayed unmatched. This CDR3 spans 13 amino acids. Here the CDR3 reads CASTQGVNEKLFF. The CDR3, as DNA: TGTGCCAGCACCCAGGGGGTTAATGAAAAACTGTTTTTT.

This rearrangement joins TRBV4-1 to TRBJ1-6; 8 nucleotides line up with TRBD1. Looked up from germline, CDR1 is MGHRA and CDR2 is YSYEKL. This CDR3 has 17 amino acids. Trimming took 1 base from V and 7 from J; bases not matched to a gene: 9. CDR3 protein: CASSQVLAGGQNSPLHF. The CDR3 DNA reads as TGCGCCAGCAGCCAAGTTTTGGCAGGGGGCCAGAATTCACCCCTCCACTTT.